The sequence of this TCR beta chain was determined in a study of blood T cells in healthy people across ages. Study-wide results and limits: The recorded TCR beta diversity per million T cells decreased in a roughly linear manner with age.

The use of a sample-barcoded 5' primer and a J-beta primer mix characterized a second PCR of roughly 6 to 11 cycles. TCRdb independently ran MiXCR on the 5' RACE reads; one entry per CDR3 protein. The sample gives 850,000 to 1,100,000 distinct CDR3 sequences, roughly two fifths of which show up once; around 14% is in the top ten. No fewer than 6 million PBMCs went into each sample. With each sample, at least 5 micrograms of total RNA were extracted. For this clonotype: Its antigen is unknown.

This sequence originates from a man aged 18 to 29 in good health. Sequencing was done on a sample of blood.

CDR3 in amino acids: CASSPCVRDYEQFF. CDR3 nucleotides: TGTGCCAGCAGCCCCTGCGTCAGAGACTACGAGCAGTTCTTC. The chain employs TRBV28 and TRBJ2-1, with D maybe TRBD2 (5 bases). The germline CDR1 and CDR2 sequences are MDHEN and SYDVKM. V was shortened by 6 bases and J by 10 bases, with 19 bases between the two germline ends. CDR3 length: 14 residues.